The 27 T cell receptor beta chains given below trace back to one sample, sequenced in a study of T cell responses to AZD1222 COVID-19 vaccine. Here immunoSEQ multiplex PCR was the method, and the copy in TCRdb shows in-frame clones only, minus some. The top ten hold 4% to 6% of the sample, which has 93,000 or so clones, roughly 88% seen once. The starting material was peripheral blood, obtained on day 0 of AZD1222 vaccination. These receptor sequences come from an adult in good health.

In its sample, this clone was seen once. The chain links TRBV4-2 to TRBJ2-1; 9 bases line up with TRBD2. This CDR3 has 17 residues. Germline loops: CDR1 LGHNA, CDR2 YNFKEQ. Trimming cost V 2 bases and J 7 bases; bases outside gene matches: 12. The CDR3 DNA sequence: TGTGCCAGCAGCCAAAGACCCCAGCGGGGGGCGGGGAATGAGCAGTTCTTC. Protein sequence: CASSQRPQRGAGNEQFF.

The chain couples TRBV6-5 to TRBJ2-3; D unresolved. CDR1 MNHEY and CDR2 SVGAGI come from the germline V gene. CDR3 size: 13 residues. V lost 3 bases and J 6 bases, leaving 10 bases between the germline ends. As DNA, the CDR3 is TGTGCCAGCAGTTATTGGCCTCTGGATACGCAGTATTTT. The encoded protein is CASSYWPLDTQYF.

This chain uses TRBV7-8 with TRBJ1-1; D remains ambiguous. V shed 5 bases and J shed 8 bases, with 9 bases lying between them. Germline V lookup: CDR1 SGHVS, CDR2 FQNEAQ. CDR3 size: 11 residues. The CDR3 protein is CASSRRSEAFF. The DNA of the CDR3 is TGTGCCAGCAGCCGACGGTCGGAAGCTTTCTTT.

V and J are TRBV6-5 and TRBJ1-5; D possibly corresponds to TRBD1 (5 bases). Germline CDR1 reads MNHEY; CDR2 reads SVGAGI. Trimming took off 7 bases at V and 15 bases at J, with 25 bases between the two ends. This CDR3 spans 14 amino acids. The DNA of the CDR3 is TGTGCCAGCATCGAAATCGGGGCGGCAGGGCGCCGGCATTTT. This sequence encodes CASIEIGAAGRRHF.

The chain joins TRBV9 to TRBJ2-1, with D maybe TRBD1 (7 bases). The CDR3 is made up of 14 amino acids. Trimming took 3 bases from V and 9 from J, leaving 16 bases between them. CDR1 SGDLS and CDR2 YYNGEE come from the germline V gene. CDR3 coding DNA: TGTGCCAGCAGCGCCCGAATTCAGGGGGGTGAGCAGTTCTTC. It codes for CASSARIQGGEQFF. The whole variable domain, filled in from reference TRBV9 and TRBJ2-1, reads DSGVTQTPKHLITATGQRVTLRCSPRSGDLSVYWYQQSLDQGLQFLIQYYNGEERAKGNILERFSAQQFPDLHSELNLSSLELGDSALYFCASSARIQGGEQFFGPGTRLTVL.

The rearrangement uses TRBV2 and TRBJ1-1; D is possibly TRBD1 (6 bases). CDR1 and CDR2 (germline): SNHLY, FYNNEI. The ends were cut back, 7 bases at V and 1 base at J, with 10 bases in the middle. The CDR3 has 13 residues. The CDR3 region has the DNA TGTGCCAGCACCGAACAGGGGAACACTGAAGCTTTCTTT. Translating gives CASTEQGNTEAFF.

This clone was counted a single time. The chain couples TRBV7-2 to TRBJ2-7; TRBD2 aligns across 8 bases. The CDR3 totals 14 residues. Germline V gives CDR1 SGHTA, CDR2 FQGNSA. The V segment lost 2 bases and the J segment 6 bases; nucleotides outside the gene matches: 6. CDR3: CASSLWVSGGEQYF. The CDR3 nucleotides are TGTGCCAGCAGCTTATGGGTCAGCGGGGGCGAGCAGTACTTC.

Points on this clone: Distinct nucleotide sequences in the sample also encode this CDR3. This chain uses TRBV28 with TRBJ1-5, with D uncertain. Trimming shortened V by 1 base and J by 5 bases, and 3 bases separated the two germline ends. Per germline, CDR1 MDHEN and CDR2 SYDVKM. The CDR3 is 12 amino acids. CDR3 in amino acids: CASSLLDQPQHF. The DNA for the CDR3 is TGTGCCAGCAGTTTATTGGATCAGCCCCAGCATTTT.

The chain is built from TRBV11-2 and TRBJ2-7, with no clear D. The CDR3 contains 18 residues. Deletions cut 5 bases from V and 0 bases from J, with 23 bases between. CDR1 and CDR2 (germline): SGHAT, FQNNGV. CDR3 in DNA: TGTGCCAGCAGCCCGGATCCCACCCATTTTCTAAGCTCCTACGAGCAGTACTTC. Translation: CASSPDPTHFLSSYEQYF.

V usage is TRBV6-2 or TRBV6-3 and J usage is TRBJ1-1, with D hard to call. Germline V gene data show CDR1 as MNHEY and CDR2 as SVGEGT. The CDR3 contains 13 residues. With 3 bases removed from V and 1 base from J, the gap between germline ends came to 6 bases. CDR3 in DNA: TGTGCCAGCAGTTATATGTGGAACACTGAAGCTTTCTTT. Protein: CASSYMWNTEAFF.

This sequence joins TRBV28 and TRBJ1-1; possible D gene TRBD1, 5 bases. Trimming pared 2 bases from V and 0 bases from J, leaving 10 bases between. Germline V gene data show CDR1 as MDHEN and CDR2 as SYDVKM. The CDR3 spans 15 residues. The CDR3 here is CASSLTGVVNTEAFF. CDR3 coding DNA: TGTGCCAGCAGTTTAACGGGGGTGGTGAACACTGAAGCTTTCTTT.

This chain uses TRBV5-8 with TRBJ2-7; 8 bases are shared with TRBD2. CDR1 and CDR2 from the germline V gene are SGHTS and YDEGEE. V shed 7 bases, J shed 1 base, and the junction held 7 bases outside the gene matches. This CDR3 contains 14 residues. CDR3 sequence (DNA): TGTGCCAGCGGACTTGTAGCGGGGTCCTACGAGCAGTACTTC. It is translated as CASGLVAGSYEQYF.

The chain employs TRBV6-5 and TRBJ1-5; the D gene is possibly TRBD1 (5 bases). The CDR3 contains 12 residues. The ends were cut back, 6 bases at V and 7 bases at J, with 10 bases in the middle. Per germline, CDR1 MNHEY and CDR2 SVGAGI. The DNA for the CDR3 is TGTGCCAGCAGCAGGGACTGGCAGCCCCAGCATTTT. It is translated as CASSRDWQPQHF.

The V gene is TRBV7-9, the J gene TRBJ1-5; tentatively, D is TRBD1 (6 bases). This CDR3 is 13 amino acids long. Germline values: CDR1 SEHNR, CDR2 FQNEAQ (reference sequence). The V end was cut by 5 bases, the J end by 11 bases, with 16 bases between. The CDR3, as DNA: TGTGCCAGCAGCGACACACAGGGTAGGTCCCAGCATTTT. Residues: CASSDTQGRSQHF.

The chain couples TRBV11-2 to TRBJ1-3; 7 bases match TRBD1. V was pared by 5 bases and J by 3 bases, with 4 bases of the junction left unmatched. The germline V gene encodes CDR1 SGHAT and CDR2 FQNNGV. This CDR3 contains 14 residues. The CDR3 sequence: CASSRDSFGNTIYF. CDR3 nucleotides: TGTGCCAGCAGCCGGGACAGCTTTGGAAACACCATATATTTT.

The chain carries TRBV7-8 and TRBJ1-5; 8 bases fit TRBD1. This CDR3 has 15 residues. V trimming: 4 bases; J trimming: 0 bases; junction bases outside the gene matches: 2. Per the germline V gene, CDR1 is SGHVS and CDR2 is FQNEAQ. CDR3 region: CASSSDRASNQPQHF. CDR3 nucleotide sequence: TGTGCCAGCAGCTCGGACAGGGCTAGCAATCAGCCCCAGCATTTT.

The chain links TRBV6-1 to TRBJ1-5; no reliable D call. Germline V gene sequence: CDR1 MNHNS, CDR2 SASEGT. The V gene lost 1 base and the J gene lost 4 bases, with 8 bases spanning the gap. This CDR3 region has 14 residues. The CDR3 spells CASSEGTENQPQHF. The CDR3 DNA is TGTGCCAGCAGTGAAGGAACAGAGAATCAGCCCCAGCATTTT.

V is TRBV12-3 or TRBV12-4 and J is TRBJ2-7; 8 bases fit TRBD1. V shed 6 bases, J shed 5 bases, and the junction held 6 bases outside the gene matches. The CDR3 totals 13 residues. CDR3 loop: CASSKGQGNEQYF. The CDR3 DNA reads TGTGCCAGCAGCAAAGGACAGGGCAACGAGCAGTACTTC.

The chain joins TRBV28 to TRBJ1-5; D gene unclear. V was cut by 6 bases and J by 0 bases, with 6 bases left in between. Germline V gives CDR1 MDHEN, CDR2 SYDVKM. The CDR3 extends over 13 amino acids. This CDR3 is CASRGYSNQPQHF. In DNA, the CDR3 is TGTGCCAGCAGAGGTTATAGCAATCAGCCCCAGCATTTT.

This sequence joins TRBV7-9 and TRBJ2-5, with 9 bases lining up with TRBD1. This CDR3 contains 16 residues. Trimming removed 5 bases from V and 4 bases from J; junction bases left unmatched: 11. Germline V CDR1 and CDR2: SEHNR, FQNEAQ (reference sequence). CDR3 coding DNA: TGTGCCAGCAGCGTTACAGGGGGCGCGAAAAGAGAGACCCAGTACTTC. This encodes CASSVTGGAKRETQYF. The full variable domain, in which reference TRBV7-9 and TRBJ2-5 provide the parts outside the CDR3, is DTGVSQNPRHKITKRGQNVTFRCDPISEHNRLYWYRQTLGQGPEFLTYFQNEAQLEKSRLLSDRFSAERPKGSFSTLEIQRTEQGDSAMYLCASSVTGGAKRETQYFGPGTRLLVL.

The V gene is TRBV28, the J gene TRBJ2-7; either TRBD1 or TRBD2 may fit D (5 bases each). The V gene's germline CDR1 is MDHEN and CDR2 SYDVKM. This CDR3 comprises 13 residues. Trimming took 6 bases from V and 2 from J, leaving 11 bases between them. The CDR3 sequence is CASRRDRTYEQYF. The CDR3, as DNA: TGTGCCAGCAGAAGGGACCGAACCTACGAGCAGTACTTC.

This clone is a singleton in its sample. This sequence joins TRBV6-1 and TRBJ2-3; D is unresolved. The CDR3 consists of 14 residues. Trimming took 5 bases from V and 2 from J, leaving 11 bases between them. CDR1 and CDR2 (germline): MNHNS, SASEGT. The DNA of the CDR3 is TGTGCCAGCAGTTTACCCTGGGCCACAGATACGCAGTATTTT. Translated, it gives CASSLPWATDTQYF.

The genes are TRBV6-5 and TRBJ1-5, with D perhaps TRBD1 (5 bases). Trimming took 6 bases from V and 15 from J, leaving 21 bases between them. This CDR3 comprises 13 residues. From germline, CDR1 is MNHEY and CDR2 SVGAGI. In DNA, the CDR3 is TGTGCCAGCAGCCCCCACATGGGACGGTCCCCGCATTTT. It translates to CASSPHMGRSPHF.

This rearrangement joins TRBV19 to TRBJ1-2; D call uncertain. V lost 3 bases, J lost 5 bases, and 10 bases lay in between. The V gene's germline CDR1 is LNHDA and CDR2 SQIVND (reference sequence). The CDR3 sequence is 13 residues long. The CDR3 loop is CASSIGQDYGYTF. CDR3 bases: TGTGCCAGTAGTATCGGGCAGGATTATGGCTACACCTTC.

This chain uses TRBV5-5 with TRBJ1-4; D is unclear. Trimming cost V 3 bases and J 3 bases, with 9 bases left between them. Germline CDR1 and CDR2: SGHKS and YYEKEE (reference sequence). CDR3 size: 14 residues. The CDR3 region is CASSWGVSNEKLFF. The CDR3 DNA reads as TGTGCCAGCAGCTGGGGAGTGTCTAATGAAAAACTGTTTTTT.

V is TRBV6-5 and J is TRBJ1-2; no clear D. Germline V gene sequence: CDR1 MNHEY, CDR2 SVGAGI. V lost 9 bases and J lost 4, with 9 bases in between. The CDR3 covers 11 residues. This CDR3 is CASDKFYGYTF. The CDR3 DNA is TGTGCCAGTGACAAGTTCTATGGCTACACCTTC.

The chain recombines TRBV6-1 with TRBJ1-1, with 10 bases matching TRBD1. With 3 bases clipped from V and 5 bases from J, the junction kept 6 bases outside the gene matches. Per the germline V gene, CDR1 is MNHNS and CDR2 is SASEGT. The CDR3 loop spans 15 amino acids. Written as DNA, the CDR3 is TGTGCCAGCAGTGAGACAGGGGGCACCGGGACTGAAGCTTTCTTT. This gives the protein CASSETGGTGTEAFF.